This T cell receptor beta chain is from a study of CD8 T cells in Susac syndrome. V was clipped by 10 bases and J by 1 base, with 15 bases between them. Germline V gene lookup returns CDR1 SEHNR and CDR2 FQNEAQ (reference sequence). The CDR3 loop spans 14 amino acids. Random hexamers were used to reverse transcribe about 0.5 to 1 ug of RNA. TCRdb re-called the immunoSEQ multiplex PCR reads through MiXCR, storing one row per CDR3 protein. The data show roughly 200,000 distinct CDR3 sequences, 90% to 95% seen once. The source of this sequence is a human donor with Susac syndrome. Sequenced: CD4+ T cells from PBMCs. The V call is TRBV7-9, the J call TRBJ2-3, with a possible D match to TRBD2 (5 bases). CDR3 in amino acids: CAKTSGVGTDTQYF. CDR3 nucleotide sequence: TGTGCCAAGACTTCCGGGGTGGGCACAGATACGCAGTATTTT.